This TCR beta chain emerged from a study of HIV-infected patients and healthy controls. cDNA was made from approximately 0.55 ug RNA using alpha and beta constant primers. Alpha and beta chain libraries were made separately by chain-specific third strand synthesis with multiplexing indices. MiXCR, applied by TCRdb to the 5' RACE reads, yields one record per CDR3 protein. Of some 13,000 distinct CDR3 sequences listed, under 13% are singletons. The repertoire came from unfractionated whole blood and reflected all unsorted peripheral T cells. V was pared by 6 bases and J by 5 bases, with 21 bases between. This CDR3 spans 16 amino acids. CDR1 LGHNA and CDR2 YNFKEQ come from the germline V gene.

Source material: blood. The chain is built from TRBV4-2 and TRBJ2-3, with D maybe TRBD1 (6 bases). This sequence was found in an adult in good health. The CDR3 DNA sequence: TGTGCCAGCAGACCGACCGGGGACAATTTCATAGATACGCAGTATTTT. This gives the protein CASRPTGDNFIDTQYF.